This TCR beta chain was sequenced during a study of OX40 agonist ivuxolimab in advanced cancers. The repertoire was sequenced with immunoSEQ multiplex PCR; TCRdb's copy has only in-frame clones and lacks some. The sample yields some 70,000 clones, roughly 88% seen once. Study results and limitations: Expanded clones belonging to CD8+ T cells outnumbered, on average, those of CD4+.

The V gene's germline CDR1 is MDHEN and CDR2 SYDVKM. V was cut by 2 bases and J by 4 bases, with 6 bases left in between. The CDR3 totals 13 residues. Details on this clone: Its antigen is not known.

The clonotype originates from an adult with an advanced solid tumor such as melanoma, head and neck, liver or kidney cancer. The chain combines TRBV28 with TRBJ1-5; no reliable D call. This specimen consisted of CD4+ or CD8+ T cells sorted from blood, obtained in a trial of the OX40 agonist ivuxolimab. CDR3: CASSLNGNQPQHF. CDR3 bases: TGTGCCAGCAGTTTAAACGGGAATCAGCCCCAGCATTTT.